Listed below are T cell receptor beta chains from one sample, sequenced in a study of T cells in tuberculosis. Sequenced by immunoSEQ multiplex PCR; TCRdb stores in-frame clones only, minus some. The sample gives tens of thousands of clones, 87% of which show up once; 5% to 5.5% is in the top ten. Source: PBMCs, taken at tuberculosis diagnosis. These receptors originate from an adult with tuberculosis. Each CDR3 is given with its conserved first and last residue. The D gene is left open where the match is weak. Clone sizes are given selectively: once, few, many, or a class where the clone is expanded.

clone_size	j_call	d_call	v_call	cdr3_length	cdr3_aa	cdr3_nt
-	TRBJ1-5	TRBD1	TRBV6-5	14	CASRAGTVNQPQHF	TGTGCCAGCAGGGCGGGGACAGTCAATCAGCCCCAGCATTTT
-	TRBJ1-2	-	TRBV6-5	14	CASGTTGVEGGYTF	TGTGCCAGCGGGACAACCGGTGTGGAAGGTGGCTACACCTTC
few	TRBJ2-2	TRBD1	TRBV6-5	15	CASRFGTGDTGELFF	TGTGCCAGCAGGTTTGGGACAGGGGACACCGGGGAGCTGTTTTTT
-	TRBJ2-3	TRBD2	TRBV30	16	CAWRPLAGGPTDTQYF	TGTGCCTGGAGGCCCTTAGCGGGAGGGCCTACAGATACGCAGTATTTT
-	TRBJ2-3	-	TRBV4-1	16	CASSHLPQGSTDTQYF	TGCGCCAGCAGCCACCTCCCTCAGGGGAGCACAGATACGCAGTATTTT
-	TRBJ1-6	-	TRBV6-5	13	CASRSRQISPLHF	TGTGCCAGCAGGTCAAGACAAATTTCACCCCTCCACTTT
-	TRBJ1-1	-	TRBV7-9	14	CASYREGVGTEAFF	TGTGCCAGCTATCGCGAGGGGGTGGGGACTGAAGCTTTCTTT
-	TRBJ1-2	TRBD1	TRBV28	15	CASSSDRVNNYGYTF	TGTGCCAGCAGTTCGGACAGGGTAAACAACTATGGCTACACCTTC
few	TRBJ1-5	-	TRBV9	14	CASSARGGNQPQHF	TGTGCCAGCAGCGCCAGGGGCGGAAATCAGCCCCAGCATTTT
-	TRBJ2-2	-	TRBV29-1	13	CRADRLDTGELFF	TGCAGGGCGGACAGACTCGACACCGGGGAGCTGTTTTTT
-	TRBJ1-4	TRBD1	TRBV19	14	CASSIYGDSEKLFF	TGTGCCAGTAGTATTTATGGGGACAGTGAAAAACTGTTTTTT